This T cell receptor (beta chain) is drawn from a study of early T cells in non-severe SARS-CoV-2 infection. The CDR3 is 12 amino acids. The germline gives CDR1 DFQATT, CDR2 SNEGSKA (reference sequence). The V end was cut by 6 bases, the J end by 0 bases, with 9 bases between. TCRdb re-called the 5' RACE reads through MiXCR, storing one row per CDR3 protein. The table records tens of thousands of distinct CDR3 sequences, 12% of them present only once. This clonotype was counted many times. The TCR was taken from an adult who was a healthcare worker with PCR-confirmed SARS-CoV-2 infection or an uninfected control (not recorded which). The rearrangement links TRBV20-1 to TRBJ2-7, with D possibly matching TRBD2 (5 bases). Sequencing was performed on whole blood. CDR3 sequence reads: CSAKGSSYEQYF. CDR3 coding DNA: TGCAGTGCAAAAGGGAGCTCCTACGAGCAGTACTTC.